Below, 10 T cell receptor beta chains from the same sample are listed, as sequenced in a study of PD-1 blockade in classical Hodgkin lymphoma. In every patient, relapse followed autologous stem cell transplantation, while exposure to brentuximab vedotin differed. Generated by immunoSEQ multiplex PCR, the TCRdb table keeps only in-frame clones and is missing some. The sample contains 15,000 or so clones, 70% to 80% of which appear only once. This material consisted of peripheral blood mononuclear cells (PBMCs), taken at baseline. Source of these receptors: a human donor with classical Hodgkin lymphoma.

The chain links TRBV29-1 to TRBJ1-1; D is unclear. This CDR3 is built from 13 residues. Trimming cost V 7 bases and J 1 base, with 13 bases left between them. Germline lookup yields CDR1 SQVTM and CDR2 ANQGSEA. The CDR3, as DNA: TGCAGCGCCTCTTCCATGAAGAACACTGAAGCTTTCTTT. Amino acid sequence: CSASSMKNTEAFF.

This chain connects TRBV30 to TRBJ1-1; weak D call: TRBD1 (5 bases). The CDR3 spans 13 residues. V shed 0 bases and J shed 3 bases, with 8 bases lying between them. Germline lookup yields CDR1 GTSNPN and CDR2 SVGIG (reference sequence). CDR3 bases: TGTGCCTGGAGTGTACAGGCGTACACTGAAGCTTTCTTT. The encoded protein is CAWSVQAYTEAFF. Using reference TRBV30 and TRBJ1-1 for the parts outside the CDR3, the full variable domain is SQTIHQWPATLVQPVGSPLSLECTVEGTSNPNLYWYRQAAGRGLQLLFYSVGIGQISSEVPQNLSASRPQDRQFILSSKKLLLSDSGFYLCAWSVQAYTEAFFGQGTRLTVV.

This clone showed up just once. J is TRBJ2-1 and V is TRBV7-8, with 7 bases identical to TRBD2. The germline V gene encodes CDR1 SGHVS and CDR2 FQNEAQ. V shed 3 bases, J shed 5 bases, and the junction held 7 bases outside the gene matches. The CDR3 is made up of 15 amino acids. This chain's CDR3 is CASSFWGLPNNEQFF. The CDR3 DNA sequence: TGTGCCAGCAGCTTCTGGGGACTACCTAACAATGAGCAGTTCTTC.

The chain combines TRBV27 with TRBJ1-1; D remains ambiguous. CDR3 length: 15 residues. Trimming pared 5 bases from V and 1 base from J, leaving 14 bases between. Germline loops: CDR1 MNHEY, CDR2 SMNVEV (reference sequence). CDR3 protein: CASSGSTMGNTEAFF. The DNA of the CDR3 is TGTGCCAGCAGTGGCTCGACGATGGGGAACACTGAAGCTTTCTTT.

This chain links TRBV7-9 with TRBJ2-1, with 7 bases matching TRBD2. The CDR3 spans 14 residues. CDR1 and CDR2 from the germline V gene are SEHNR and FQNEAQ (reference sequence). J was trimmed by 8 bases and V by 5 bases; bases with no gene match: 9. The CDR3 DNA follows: TGTGCCAGCAGCCGTGGGGGAGGGATATATGAGCAGTTCTTC. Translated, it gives CASSRGGGIYEQFF.

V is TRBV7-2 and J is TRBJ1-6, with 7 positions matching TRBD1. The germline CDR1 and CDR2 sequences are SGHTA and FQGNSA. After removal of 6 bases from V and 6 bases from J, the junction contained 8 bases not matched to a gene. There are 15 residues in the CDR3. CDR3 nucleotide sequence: TGTGCCAGCAGTCGGGAGCCAGGGGGTAATTCACCCCTCCACTTT. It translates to CASSREPGGNSPLHF.

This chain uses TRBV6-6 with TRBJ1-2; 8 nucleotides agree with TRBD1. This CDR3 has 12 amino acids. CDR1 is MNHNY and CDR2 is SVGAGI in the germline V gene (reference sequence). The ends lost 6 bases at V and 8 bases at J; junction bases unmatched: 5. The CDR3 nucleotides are TGTGCCAGCAGGCTGGACAGGGACGGCTACACCTTC. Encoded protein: CASRLDRDGYTF.

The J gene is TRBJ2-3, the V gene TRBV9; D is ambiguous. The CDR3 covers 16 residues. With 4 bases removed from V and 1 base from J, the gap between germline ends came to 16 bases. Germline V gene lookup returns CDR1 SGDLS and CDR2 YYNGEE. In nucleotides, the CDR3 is TGTGCCAGCAGCTATGACCCTCAGGTACGCACAGATACGCAGTATTTT. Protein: CASSYDPQVRTDTQYF.

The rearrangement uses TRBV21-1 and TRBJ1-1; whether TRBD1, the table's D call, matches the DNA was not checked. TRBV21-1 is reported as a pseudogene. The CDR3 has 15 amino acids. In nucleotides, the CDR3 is TGTGCCAGCAGCGAACCGGGACAGGGTTTTTCTGAAGCTTTCTTT. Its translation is CASSEPGQGFSEAFF.

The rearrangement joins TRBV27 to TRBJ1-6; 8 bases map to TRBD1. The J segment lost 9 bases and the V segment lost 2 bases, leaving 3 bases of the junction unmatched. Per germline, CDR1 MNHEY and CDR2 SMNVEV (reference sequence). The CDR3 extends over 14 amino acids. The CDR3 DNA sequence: TGTGCCAGCAGTTTAGGACAGGGCCTTTCACCCCTCCACTTT. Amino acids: CASSLGQGLSPLHF.